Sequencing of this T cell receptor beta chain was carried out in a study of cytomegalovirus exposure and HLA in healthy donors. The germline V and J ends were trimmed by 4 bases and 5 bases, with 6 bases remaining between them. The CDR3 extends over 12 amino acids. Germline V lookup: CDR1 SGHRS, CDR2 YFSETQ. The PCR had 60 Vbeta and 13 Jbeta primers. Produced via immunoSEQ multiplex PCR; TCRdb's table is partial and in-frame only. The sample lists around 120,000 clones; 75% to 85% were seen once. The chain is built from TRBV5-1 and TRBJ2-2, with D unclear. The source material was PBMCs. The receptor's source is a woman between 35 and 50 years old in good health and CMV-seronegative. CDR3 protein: CASSLFTGELFF. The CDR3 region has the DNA TGCGCCAGCAGCCTCTTTACCGGGGAGCTGTTTTTT.